These 20 T cell receptor beta chains were all obtained from the same sample, sequenced in a study of cytomegalovirus exposure and HLA in healthy donors. Primers: 60 Vbeta forward and 13 Jbeta reverse. Clones were sequenced by immunoSEQ multiplex PCR, and TCRdb holds only the in-frame ones, with some missing. Here the sample spans around 150,000 clones, about 75% being singletons. The sequencing sample was made of PBMCs. These receptors were taken from a man aged 18 to 30 in good health and CMV-seropositive.

The chain carries TRBV9 and TRBJ2-2; 9 nucleotides agree with TRBD1. The ends lost 3 bases at V and 7 bases at J; junction bases unmatched: 10. The CDR3 covers 16 residues. The germline V gene has CDR1 SGDLS and CDR2 YYNGEE. CDR3 protein: CASSAPQGAEVGELFF. In nucleotides, the CDR3 is TGTGCCAGCAGCGCTCCACAGGGGGCGGAAGTCGGGGAGCTGTTTTTT.

The chain is built from TRBV6-1 and TRBJ2-7; TRBD1 might be the D (6 bases). Trimming removed 7 bases at V and 6 bases at J, with 16 bases between. Germline CDR1 and CDR2: MNHNS and SASEGT. CDR3 size: 13 residues. The CDR3 sequence is CASNTGFVGEQYF. CDR3 nucleotide sequence: TGTGCCAGCAACACAGGGTTTGTTGGCGAGCAGTACTTC.

This clone was seen once. The rearrangement uses TRBV4-1 and TRBJ2-5, with TRBD2 as a possible D gene (6 bases). The CDR3 covers 15 residues. Germline CDR1 and CDR2: MGHRA and YSYEKL. Trimming pared 3 bases from V and 5 bases from J, leaving 16 bases between. DNA for the CDR3: TGCGCCAGCAGCCAGGAACGACTAGTGGGGGAGACCCAGTACTTC. Protein product: CASSQERLVGETQYF.

This clone has more than one count but fewer than ten. This chain uses TRBV11-2 with TRBJ2-7; D is unresolved. This CDR3 contains 13 residues. With 1 base removed from V and 2 bases from J, the gap between germline ends came to 6 bases. Germline-derived CDR1 and CDR2 are SGHAT and FQNNGV. The CDR3 protein is CASSLGETYEQYF. CDR3 bases: TGTGCCAGCAGCTTAGGAGAGACCTACGAGCAGTACTTC.

The V and J genes are TRBV15 and TRBJ2-7; TRBD2 matches 7 bases. The CDR3 has 18 amino acids. CDR1 and CDR2 (germline): LNHNV, YYDKDF (reference sequence). After removal of 3 bases from V and 0 bases from J, the junction contained 14 bases not matched to a gene. The CDR3 loop reads CATSSSSSREWSSYEQYF. The CDR3 nucleotides read TGTGCCACCAGCAGCTCCTCCTCGCGGGAGTGGAGCTCCTACGAGCAGTACTTC.

The chain links TRBV4-2 to TRBJ2-7; TRBD1 matches 8 bases. Germline lookup yields CDR1 LGHNA and CDR2 YNFKEQ. The V gene end was trimmed by 4 bases and the J gene end by 0 bases; junction bases not matched to a gene: 5. This CDR3 contains 15 residues. CDR3 residues: CASSPPGTGSYEQYF. DNA for the CDR3: TGTGCCAGCAGCCCTCCCGGGACAGGCTCCTACGAGCAGTACTTC.

This sequence joins TRBV10-1 and TRBJ2-3, with 11 bases fitting TRBD2. Trimming took 0 bases from V and 0 from J; bases not matched to a gene: 8. Germline V gene sequence: CDR1 WNHNN, CDR2 SYGVQD (reference sequence). The CDR3 loop spans 19 amino acids. The chain's CDR3 is CASSESHLGLAASTDTQYF. CDR3 coding DNA: TGCGCCAGCAGTGAGTCCCATTTGGGACTAGCGGCGAGCACAGATACGCAGTATTTT.

This clone has a handful of counts. This chain connects TRBV30 to TRBJ2-7; 12 bases agree with TRBD1. This CDR3 region has 23 residues. Losses at the gene ends were 1 base for V and 1 base for J; bases not matched to a gene: 26. Looked up from germline, CDR1 is GTSNPN and CDR2 is SVGIG (reference sequence). The CDR3 sequence: CAWSDPGQGASGTRIGLSYEQYF. The DNA for the CDR3 is TGTGCCTGGAGTGACCCGGGACAGGGGGCCTCCGGGACTAGAATCGGCCTATCCTACGAGCAGTACTTC. The full variable domain, completed using reference TRBV30 and TRBJ2-7, is SQTIHQWPATLVQPVGSPLSLECTVEGTSNPNLYWYRQAAGRGLQLLFYSVGIGQISSEVPQNLSASRPQDRQFILSSKKLLLSDSGFYLCAWSDPGQGASGTRIGLSYEQYFGPGTRLTVT.

This chain links TRBV28 with TRBJ2-3, with TRBD2 as a possible D gene (6 bases). Looked up from germline, CDR1 is MDHEN and CDR2 is SYDVKM. The CDR3 is 13 amino acids. Trimming removed 11 bases from V and 4 bases from J, with 16 bases in between. CDR3 in amino acids: CASQGTPADTQYF. Here the CDR3 DNA reads TGTGCCTCCCAAGGGACTCCGGCAGATACGCAGTATTTT.

This sequence joins TRBV19 and TRBJ1-5; D is uncertain. V was cut by 3 bases and J by 0 bases, with 9 bases left in between. Per the germline V gene, CDR1 is LNHDA and CDR2 is SQIVND (reference sequence). The CDR3 extends over 15 amino acids. CDR3 amino acids: CASSIETYSNQPQHF. CDR3 nucleotides: TGTGCCAGTAGTATTGAAACATATAGCAATCAGCCCCAGCATTTT. The whole variable domain, remainder taken from reference TRBV19 and TRBJ1-5, is DGGITQSPKYLFRKEGQNVTLSCEQNLNHDAMYWYRQDPGQGLRLIYYSQIVNDFQKGDIAEGYSVSREKKESFPLTVTSAQKNPTAFYLCASSIETYSNQPQHFGDGTRLSIL.

This chain joins TRBV5-1 and TRBJ2-7; a possible D gene is TRBD1 (5 bases). CDR1 is SGHRS and CDR2 is YFSETQ in the germline V gene. The V and J ends lost 3 bases and 4 bases respectively, with 17 bases between them. This CDR3 has 15 residues. In nucleotides, the CDR3 is TGCGCCAGCAGCTCAGGGCCCGAGGCTACGTACGAGCAGTACTTC. Protein: CASSSGPEATYEQYF.

This chain's CDR3 is CASSSRTGSYQETQYF. As DNA, the CDR3 is TGTGCCAGCAGTTCCCGAACAGGGAGTTACCAAGAGACCCAGTACTTC. This rearrangement joins TRBV27 to TRBJ2-5, with a tentative D call TRBD1 (6 bases). Trimming pared 4 bases from V and 0 bases from J, leaving 15 bases between. CDR1 and CDR2 (germline): MNHEY, SMNVEV (reference sequence). This CDR3 has 16 residues.

The V gene is TRBV4-1, the J gene TRBJ1-4; D gene unclear. V was cut by 1 base and J by 5 bases, with 17 bases left in between. This CDR3 spans 17 amino acids. From germline, CDR1 is MGHRA and CDR2 YSYEKL. CDR3 region: CASSQGALRQINEKLFF. The CDR3 coding sequence is TGCGCCAGCAGCCAAGGGGCTCTCCGGCAAATAAATGAAAAACTGTTTTTT.

This clone has only a few counts. The chain carries TRBV13 and TRBJ1-4, with D possibly TRBD1 on 5 matching bases. Per the germline V gene, CDR1 is PRHDT and CDR2 is FYEKMQ (reference sequence). This CDR3 region has 15 residues. V was shortened by 1 base and J by 8 bases, with 14 bases between the two germline ends. CDR3 in amino acids: CASSLEVGGGEKLFF. The CDR3 bases are TGTGCCAGCAGCTTAGAGGTCGGGGGAGGAGAAAAACTGTTTTTT.

This clone was found once. The chain couples TRBV15 to TRBJ2-2, with 12 bases identical to TRBD2. Per germline, CDR1 LNHNV and CDR2 YYDKDF (reference sequence). V lost 3 bases, J lost 8 bases, and 13 bases stayed unmatched. This CDR3 spans 18 amino acids. The CDR3 nucleotides read TGTGCCACCAGCAGGGCAGGACTAGCGGGACTTAGCACGGGGGAGCTGTTTTTT. This encodes CATSRAGLAGLSTGELFF.

This sequence joins TRBV12-5 and TRBJ1-5, with D maybe TRBD1 (5 bases). The CDR3 has 17 residues. V was shortened by 0 bases and J by 0 bases, with 12 bases between the two germline ends. Per germline, CDR1 LGHNT and CDR2 FRNRAP. The CDR3 loop is CASGLVQAYYSNQPQHF. CDR3 in DNA: TGTGCTAGTGGTTTGGTACAGGCGTACTATAGCAATCAGCCCCAGCATTTT.

The chain joins TRBV2 to TRBJ2-3; 11 nucleotides agree with TRBD1. This CDR3 contains 15 residues. V was clipped by 2 bases and J by 4 bases; unmatched bases: 2. CDR1 and CDR2 from the germline V gene are SNHLY and FYNNEI. CDR3 DNA: TGTGCCAGCAGTGAACTGGGACAGGGGGCAGATACGCAGTATTTT. Residues: CASSELGQGADTQYF.

J is TRBJ1-3 and V is TRBV5-1, with D tentatively TRBD1 (6 bases). V lost 2 bases and J 5 bases, leaving 17 bases between the germline ends. The CDR3 covers 16 residues. Germline lookup yields CDR1 SGHRS and CDR2 YFSETQ. The CDR3 here is CASSFQGTLSRNTIYF. DNA of the CDR3: TGCGCCAGCAGCTTTCAGGGGACGCTTTCTAGAAACACCATATATTTT.

With respect to this clone: Germline is not matched at one junction end, which may reflect a read error. The rearrangement uses TRBV19 and TRBJ1-2; 9 positions agree with TRBD1. The CDR3 length is 14 residues. Germline-derived CDR1 and CDR2 are LNHDA and SQIVND (reference sequence). In nucleotides, the CDR3 is TGTGCCAGTAGTCCCGGGGACAGGGACTATGGCTACCCCTTC. Amino acid sequence: CASSPGDRDYGYPF.

This rearrangement joins TRBV28 to TRBJ2-1; TRBD2 aligns across 7 bases. V was pared by 8 bases and J by 6 bases, with 10 bases of the junction left unmatched. CDR1 is MDHEN, CDR2 SYDVKM, per germline. The CDR3 sequence is 14 residues long. CDR3 in amino acids: CASGRRRGSNEQFF. The CDR3 DNA reads TGTGCCAGCGGGAGAAGACGCGGGAGCAATGAGCAGTTCTTC.